The 8 T cell receptor beta chains below all came from one sample that was sequenced in a study of cytomegalovirus exposure and HLA in healthy donors. PCR used 60 Vbeta primers and 13 Jbeta primers. Clones were read by immunoSEQ multiplex PCR, and TCRdb kept only the in-frame ones, dropping some. The table lists approximately 160,000 clones, roughly four fifths of them singletons. Sequenced: PBMCs. These receptors came from a woman aged 35 to 49 in good health and CMV-seronegative.

In its sample, this clone was seen a few times. The chain has TRBV9 and TRBJ1-1, with 7 bases fitting TRBD1. Trimming cost V 4 bases and J 3 bases; bases outside gene matches: 0. The V gene's germline CDR1 is SGDLS and CDR2 YYNGEE. This CDR3 contains 12 residues. CDR3 residues: CASSQGDTEAFF. The CDR3 bases are TGTGCCAGCAGCCAGGGGGACACTGAAGCTTTCTTT.

The chain recombines TRBV5-6 with TRBJ2-5, with 7 bases matching TRBD2. The CDR3 has 17 amino acids. Unmatched junction bases numbered 11, after V lost 2 bases and J lost 1 base. The germline CDR1 and CDR2 sequences are SGHDT and YYEEEE. The CDR3 nucleotides are TGTGCCAGCAGCTTTCTGTGGGGCGGGGAGGGCCAAGAGACCCAGTACTTC. Amino acid sequence: CASSFLWGGEGQETQYF. The full variable domain, with the rest looked up from reference TRBV5-6 and TRBJ2-5, is DAGVTQSPTHLIKTRGQQVTLRCSPKSGHDTVSWYQQALGQGPQFIFQYYEEEERQRGNFPDRFSGHQFPNYSSELNVNALLLGDSALYLCASSFLWGGEGQETQYFGPGTRLLVL.

This clone was observed a few times. The gene calls are TRBV28 and TRBJ1-5, with 7 bases aligning to TRBD1. The germline CDR1 and CDR2 sequences are MDHEN and SYDVKM. The CDR3 is made up of 15 amino acids. V was clipped by 4 bases and J by 3 bases; unmatched bases: 6. The CDR3 region is CASSSATGYNQPQHF. CDR3 nucleotide sequence: TGTGCCAGCAGTTCCGCGACAGGGTACAATCAGCCCCAGCATTTT. The full variable domain, rest sourced from reference TRBV28 and TRBJ1-5, is DVKVTQSSRYLVKRTGEKVFLECVQDMDHENMFWYRQDPGLGLRLIYFSYDVKMKEKGDIPEGYSVSREKKERFSLILESASTNQTSMYLCASSSATGYNQPQHFGDGTRLSIL.

V gene TRBV6-5 combines with J gene TRBJ2-2; unclear D gene. Germline CDR1 reads MNHEY; CDR2 reads SVGAGI. This CDR3 region has 16 residues. V gave up 0 bases and J gave up 5 bases, with 13 bases separating them. The CDR3 spells CASSYSPTVTTGELFF. CDR3 DNA: TGTGCCAGCAGTTACTCGCCTACAGTTACAACCGGGGAGCTGTTTTTT.

This clone appeared a single time. This chain uses TRBV19 with TRBJ2-1, with 9 bases aligning to TRBD1. Germline V gives CDR1 LNHDA, CDR2 SQIVND (reference sequence). The length of the CDR3 is 15 residues. The V gene end was trimmed by 3 bases and the J gene end by 3 bases; junction bases not matched to a gene: 3. The CDR3 protein is CASSMGDRVYNEQFF. DNA of the CDR3: TGTGCCAGTAGTATGGGGGACAGGGTCTACAATGAGCAGTTCTTC.

This clone has a handful of counts. V and J are TRBV7-2 and TRBJ2-1, with TRBD2 identical over 15 bases. Germline-derived CDR1 and CDR2 are SGHTA and FQGNSA. The junction had 13 bases not matched to a gene; V was cut back by 3 bases and J by 7 bases. CDR3 size: 19 residues. In DNA, the CDR3 is TGTGCCAGCAGCTTGCCGGGACTAGCGGGAGGAAGGGGTAATAATGAGCAGTTCTTC. It encodes CASSLPGLAGGRGNNEQFF.

This clone was seen a single time. The chain combines TRBV5-1 with TRBJ1-4; maybe TRBD1 (5 bases). Trimming stripped 5 bases from V and 3 bases from J, with 11 bases between. CDR1 and CDR2 from the germline V gene are SGHRS and YFSETQ. The CDR3 is 14 amino acids. The CDR3 protein is CASREGGANEKLFF. The DNA of the CDR3 is TGCGCCAGCAGGGAAGGAGGGGCTAATGAAAAACTGTTTTTT.

The sample holds one count of this clone. This chain uses TRBV4-2 with TRBJ2-7; D gene uncertain. The V gene lost 1 base and the J gene lost 0 bases, with 13 bases spanning the gap. The CDR3 consists of 16 residues. Germline V gene data show CDR1 as LGHNA and CDR2 as YNFKEQ. The CDR3 DNA is TGTGCCAGCAGCCAAGCATCGAGAGGAGTCTCCTACGAGCAGTACTTC. Residues: CASSQASRGVSYEQYF.